The text below deals with one T cell receptor (beta chain). Its specificity is unknown. Within the sample, other DNA sequences also encode this same CDR3. As to treatment: oral pan-JAK inhibitor, 5-10 mg twice daily. This sample was taken from a study of CD8+ T cells in alopecia areata. cDNA serving as the sequencing template came from extracted, reverse transcribed RNA. The table came from immunoSEQ multiplex PCR; TCRdb's copy has only in-frame clones and leaves some out. The sample lists about 190,000 clones; roughly 50% were seen once. The study, taken as a whole, reports: Within the top 100, expanded CD8+ clones significantly decreased with tofacitinib, as did scalp clonality.

This TCR was recovered from a human donor with alopecia areata. The input for sequencing was CD8+ T cells sorted from blood, taken at week 24, from a patient treated with tofacitinib.

The CDR3 is CASSFGQGRQPQHF. The CDR3 nucleotides are TGTGCCAGCAGCTTCGGACAGGGTCGTCAGCCCCAGCATTTT. The gene calls are TRBV5-6 and TRBJ1-5, with 8 bases lining up with TRBD1. The CDR3 totals 14 residues. Per germline, CDR1 SGHDT and CDR2 YYEEEE. V shed 2 bases and J 6 bases; nucleotides not matched to a gene: 4. The variable domain in full, with the rest retrieved from reference TRBV5-6 and TRBJ1-5, is DAGVTQSPTHLIKTRGQQVTLRCSPKSGHDTVSWYQQALGQGPQFIFQYYEEEERQRGNFPDRFSGHQFPNYSSELNVNALLLGDSALYLCASSFGQGRQPQHFGDGTRLSIL.